This TCR beta chain was identified during a study of blood T cells in healthy people across ages. Study findings and constraints: Diversity of TCR beta correlated strongly with naive T cell percentage. Possibly confounding the expanded clonotype changes was the fact that donor CMV status was unknown.

This CDR3 contains 13 residues. Germline loops: CDR1 ENHRY, CDR2 SYGVKD. V lost 1 base and J 8 bases, leaving 6 bases between the germline ends. A note on this clonotype: Its antigen is currently unknown.

A second PCR, run for about 7 to 11 cycles, used a sample-barcoded 5' primer plus a J-beta primer mix. Each sample provided no less than 2.5 million CDR3-containing paired-end reads. TCRdb processed the 5' RACE reads anew with MiXCR; each CDR3 protein has one entry. The sample includes about a million distinct CDR3 sequences, about 51% of them seen just once. The source material was blood. V is TRBV10-3 and J is TRBJ1-6; D not certain. This sequence originates from a woman aged 60-75 years in good health. CDR3 protein: CAISEFMDSPLHF. CDR3 nucleotide sequence: TGTGCCATCAGTGAGTTTATGGATTCACCCCTCCACTTT.